This entry concerns a single TCR beta chain. Its antigen remains unknown. Ipilimumab-mediated CTLA-4 blockade plus focal radiation was given to patients having chemo-refractory metastatic non-small-cell lung cancer. V was clipped by 4 bases and J by 6 bases; unmatched bases: 6. CDR1 is ENHRY and CDR2 is SYGVKD in the germline V gene. The CDR3 has 14 residues. This entry comes from a study of radiotherapy plus CTLA-4 blockade in lung cancer. Study overall: Disease control was achieved by 31% of patients, and objective responses by 18%.

Using immunoSEQ multiplex PCR, the repertoire was profiled, and TCRdb retains in-frame clones only, with some absent. The sample lists roughly 50,000 clones, over 75% seen once, with 7.8% in the top ten. Overall study results and limits: The authors reported that early blood T cell clone dynamics, with interferon-beta, best predicted response. TCR clones originating in tumors grew in number in blood after radiotherapy plus ipilimumab.

Sequencing used peripheral blood, obtained from a patient treated with radiotherapy plus ipilimumab. This TCR was sampled from a human donor with non-small cell lung cancer whose response to radiotherapy plus ipilimumab could not be evaluated. The chain combines TRBV10-3 with TRBJ2-1, with 7 bases lining up with TRBD2. In DNA form, the CDR3 reads TGTGCCATCAGTGTGGGCAGGGAGGGCAATGAGCAGTTCTTC. Protein sequence: CAISVGREGNEQFF.